This entry lists 21 T cell receptor beta chains sequenced from one sample in a study of cytomegalovirus exposure and HLA in healthy donors. The PCR made use of 60 Vbeta and 13 Jbeta primers. Produced via immunoSEQ multiplex PCR; TCRdb's table is partial and in-frame only. The sample holds more than 100,000 clones, 75% to 90% seen once. Sequenced material: PBMCs. All receptors come from a man aged 35 to 55 in good health and CMV-seronegative.

The chain carries TRBV29-1 and TRBJ1-1; a possible D gene is TRBD1 (5 bases). With 7 bases removed from V and 2 bases from J, the gap between germline ends came to 17 bases. The CDR3 extends over 14 amino acids. Germline CDR1 SQVTM, CDR2 ANQGSEA. Written as DNA, the CDR3 is TGCAGCGCCACCGGGAGGACATCCAACACTGAAGCTTTCTTT. Amino acids: CSATGRTSNTEAFF. Drawing the rest from reference TRBV29-1 and TRBJ1-1, the complete variable domain is SAVISQKPSRDICQRGTSLTIQCQVDSQVTMMFWYRQQPGQSLTLIATANQGSEATYESGFVIDKFPISRPNLTFSTLTVSNMSPEDSSIYLCSATGRTSNTEAFFGQGTRLTVV.

This chain uses TRBV6-5 with TRBJ2-7; unclear D gene. Trimming left V 0 bases short and J 5 bases short, with 17 bases between. Germline CDR1 is MNHEY and CDR2 is SVGAGI. The CDR3 is 16 residues long. The DNA of the CDR3 is TGTGCCAGCAGTTACTCGTTCTCCGGGTCGACTCACGAGCAGTACTTC. Its translation is CASSYSFSGSTHEQYF.

This chain uses TRBV2 with TRBJ1-3; the D is unclear. Germline V lookup: CDR1 SNHLY, CDR2 FYNNEI. Trimming took off 6 bases at V and 0 bases at J, with 9 bases between the two ends. This CDR3 comprises 14 residues. CDR3 DNA sequence: TGTGCCAGCAGGGGCGTGGGCTCTGGAAACACCATATATTTT. Its protein product is CASRGVGSGNTIYF.

This clone was detected a few times. V usage is TRBV9 and J usage is TRBJ1-2; D uncertain. Trimming pared 0 bases from V and 8 bases from J, leaving 14 bases between. From germline, CDR1 is SGDLS and CDR2 YYNGEE. The CDR3 has 14 residues. Written as DNA, the CDR3 is TGTGCCAGCAGCGTAGGGGAGGGCCCTTGGGGCTACACCTTC. Its translation: CASSVGEGPWGYTF.

The chain joins TRBV27 to TRBJ1-2; tentatively, D is TRBD1 (6 bases). Per the germline V gene, CDR1 is MNHEY and CDR2 is SMNVEV (reference sequence). Trimming took off 5 bases at V and 2 bases at J, with 15 bases between the two ends. The CDR3 consists of 15 residues. The CDR3 sequence is CASSMKGVLNYGYTF. The CDR3 bases are TGTGCCAGCAGTATGAAGGGGGTTCTGAACTATGGCTACACCTTC.

This chain uses TRBV27 with TRBJ2-7; possible D gene TRBD1, 5 bases. The CDR3 totals 14 residues. The V end lost 3 bases, the J end lost 2 bases, and 11 bases lay between the germline ends. Germline V gives CDR1 MNHEY, CDR2 SMNVEV (reference sequence). CDR3 sequence: CASSLKGWAYEQYF. CDR3 nucleotides: TGTGCCAGCAGTTTGAAGGGGTGGGCCTACGAGCAGTACTTC.

V and J are TRBV6-5 and TRBJ2-5; D may be TRBD1 (7 bases). CDR1 MNHEY and CDR2 SVGAGI come from the germline V gene. The CDR3 has 14 residues. V was trimmed by 6 bases and J by 1 base, leaving 12 bases between them. The CDR3 here is CASSRGTAQETQYF. CDR3 DNA sequence: TGTGCCAGCAGCCGCGGGACAGCCCAAGAGACCCAGTACTTC.

To note about this clone: Since no conserved phenylalanine or tryptophan closes the CDR3, a read error is the likely cause. The rearrangement joins TRBV29-1 to TRBJ1-2; TRBD1 matches 7 bases. The V and J ends lost 8 bases and 7 bases, in that order; junction bases with no gene match: 13. Germline V gene sequence: CDR1 SQVTM, CDR2 ANQGSEA. The CDR3 consists of 13 residues. CDR3 residues: CSSNPEGASGYTV. CDR3 in DNA: TGCAGCTCCAATCCCGAGGGGGCAAGTGGCTACACCGTC.

This clone was seen more than once but under ten times. The chain recombines TRBV10-2 with TRBJ1-1; a weak D match, TRBD1 (6 bases). In germline, CDR1 is WSHSY, CDR2 SAAADI. This CDR3 has 13 amino acids. V was cut by 5 bases and J by 3 bases, with 10 bases left in between. This CDR3 reads CASSKNRDTEAFF. The CDR3 nucleotides read TGCGCCAGCAGTAAAAACAGGGACACTGAAGCTTTCTTT.

The chain employs TRBV7-9 and TRBJ2-1; D may be TRBD1 (6 bases). The CDR3 length is 16 residues. CDR1 and CDR2 (germline): SEHNR, FQNEAQ (reference sequence). Trimming stripped 4 bases from V and 3 bases from J, with 16 bases between. The CDR3 DNA reads as TGTGCCAGCAGCTCTACCACTACGACAGGCTACAATGAGCAGTTCTTC. This encodes CASSSTTTTGYNEQFF.

This clone was picked up a small number of times. J is TRBJ1-2 and V is TRBV15, with 8 bases aligning to TRBD1. Germline V gene data show CDR1 as LNHNV and CDR2 as YYDKDF (reference sequence). V was pared by 6 bases and J by 0 bases, with 0 bases of the junction left unmatched. CDR3 length: 13 amino acids. The CDR3 DNA sequence: TGTGCCACCAGACAGGGGGCTAACTATGGCTACACCTTC. Protein product: CATRQGANYGYTF.

The rearrangement uses TRBV18 and TRBJ1-1; D is ambiguous. V was pared by 6 bases and J by 9 bases, with 11 bases between. Germline V gene lookup returns CDR1 KGHSH and CDR2 LQKENI. The CDR3 runs 11 residues. The CDR3 spells CASSPSIKAFF. CDR3 in DNA: TGTGCCAGCTCCCCAAGCATCAAAGCTTTCTTT.

The chain joins TRBV21-1 to TRBJ2-7; the table names TRBD2, a call not compared with the DNA. TRBV21-1 is a pseudogene segment. CDR3 length equals 12 residues. CDR3 in DNA: TGTGCCAGCAAGCCATCCTCCTACGAGCAGTACTTC. Its translation is CASKPSSYEQYF.

V usage is TRBV28 and J usage is TRBJ2-6; no definite D call. The CDR3 loop spans 15 amino acids. From germline, CDR1 is MDHEN and CDR2 SYDVKM. V was trimmed by 7 bases and J by 4 bases, leaving 14 bases between them. DNA of the CDR3: TGTGCCAGCAACCTATCCGGTTTGGGGGCCAACGTCCTGACTTTC. It specifies CASNLSGLGANVLTF. Full variable domain (missing parts from reference TRBV28 and TRBJ2-6): DVKVTQSSRYLVKRTGEKVFLECVQDMDHENMFWYRQDPGLGLRLIYFSYDVKMKEKGDIPEGYSVSREKKERFSLILESASTNQTSMYLCASNLSGLGANVLTFGAGSRLTVL.

The V and J genes are TRBV10-3 and TRBJ2-5; 13 bases fit TRBD2. In germline, CDR1 is ENHRY, CDR2 SYGVKD. J lost 5 bases, V lost 8 bases, and 8 bases had no gene match. CDR3 size: 15 residues. CDR3 in DNA: TGTGCCATCGGTTGGACTAGCGGGGGTTATGAGACCCAGTACTTC. Protein sequence: CAIGWTSGGYETQYF.

About this clone itself: The sample has other DNA sequences that encode this CDR3 too. This chain links TRBV5-1 with TRBJ2-5; 12 nucleotides line up with TRBD2. This CDR3 spans 15 amino acids. Unmatched junction bases numbered 4, after V lost 2 bases and J lost 5 bases. The V gene's germline CDR1 is SGHRS and CDR2 YFSETQ. The CDR3 DNA follows: TGCGCCAGCAGCTTCCTAGCGGGGGGGCCGGAGACCCAGTACTTC. This translates into CASSFLAGGPETQYF.

V is TRBV7-2 and J is TRBJ2-5, with D possibly matching TRBD2 (6 bases). V lost 1 base and J lost 5, with 8 bases in between. Germline CDR1 and CDR2: SGHTA and FQGNSA. The length of the CDR3 is 13 residues. CDR3: CASSLVGGETQYF. The CDR3 region has the DNA TGTGCCAGCAGCTTAGTTGGGGGGGAGACCCAGTACTTC. The entire variable domain, with the rest obtained from reference TRBV7-2 and TRBJ2-5, is as follows: GAGVSQSPSNKVTEKGKDVELRCDPISGHTALYWYRQSLGQGLEFLIYFQGNSAPDKSGLPSDRFSAERTGGSVSTLTIQRTQQEDSAVYLCASSLVGGETQYFGPGTRLLVL.

The J gene is TRBJ2-7, the V gene TRBV10-3; weak D call: TRBD1 (6 bases). CDR3 length: 14 amino acids. Germline CDR1 ENHRY, CDR2 SYGVKD. Between the trimmed V and J ends, which lost 6 bases and 0 bases, there was a span of 12 bases. DNA of the CDR3: TGTGCCATCAGAGAAACAGGGATCTCCTACGAGCAGTACTTC. Its translation: CAIRETGISYEQYF.

The chain recombines TRBV2 with TRBJ2-7; D is unresolved. This CDR3 comprises 15 residues. From germline, CDR1 is SNHLY and CDR2 FYNNEI. Trimming took off 8 bases at V and 6 bases at J, with 23 bases between the two ends. The CDR3 region is CASVMLPNLPSEQYF. In nucleotides, the CDR3 is TGTGCCAGCGTTATGCTCCCTAATCTTCCAAGCGAGCAGTACTTC.

This chain links TRBV6-5 with TRBJ2-7, with D possibly TRBD1 on 6 matching bases. The CDR3 loop spans 14 amino acids. CDR1 and CDR2 (germline): MNHEY, SVGAGI. The germline V and J ends were trimmed by 7 bases and 4 bases, with 17 bases remaining between them. CDR3 loop: CASTKRDTRYEQYF. The CDR3 DNA reads as TGTGCCAGCACCAAAAGGGACACCCGATACGAGCAGTACTTC.

This chain uses TRBV2 with TRBJ1-1; D is ambiguous. Looked up from germline, CDR1 is SNHLY and CDR2 is FYNNEI. V lost 7 bases and J lost 0, with 9 bases in between. This CDR3 has 13 amino acids. This CDR3 reads CASKAGMNTEAFF. The CDR3 DNA follows: TGTGCCAGCAAGGCAGGAATGAACACTGAAGCTTTCTTT.